A single sample is the source of the 17 T cell receptor beta chains below, sequenced in a study of CD8+ T cells in alopecia areata. Noted treatment: oral pan-JAK inhibitor, 5-10 mg twice daily. Extracted RNA was reverse transcribed, and the resulting cDNA served as sequencing template. Here immunoSEQ multiplex PCR was the method, and the copy in TCRdb shows in-frame clones only, minus some. The repertoire holds about 250,000 clones, with around 64% as singletons. This sample comprised CD4+ T cells sorted from blood, obtained around week 54, from a patient treated with tofacitinib. All receptors come from a human donor with alopecia areata.

This clone was observed a few times. V usage is TRBV4-2 and J usage is TRBJ1-5, with unresolved D. The CDR3 sequence is 17 residues long. The V gene's germline CDR1 is LGHNA and CDR2 YNFKEQ. V was clipped by 1 base and J by 0 bases, with 13 bases between them. For the CDR3, the DNA is TGTGCCAGCAGCCAAGCTCAAACTACGGGTAGCAATCAGCCCCAGCATTTT. It codes for CASSQAQTTGSNQPQHF.

This clone was counted many times. The chain couples TRBV14 to TRBJ1-4, with D possibly being TRBD1 (6 bases). Trimming stripped 0 bases from V and 5 bases from J, with 16 bases between. This CDR3 is built from 17 residues. Germline CDR1 is SGHDN and CDR2 is FVKESK. The CDR3 protein is CASSQDRQGLRNEKLFF. The CDR3 nucleotides are TGTGCCAGCAGCCAAGATCGTCAGGGGCTTCGAAATGAAAAACTGTTTTTT.

As concerns this clone: The same CDR3 also results from other DNA sequences found in this sample. As DNA, the CDR3 is TGTGCCAGCAGCTCCCGACAGAGCACAGATACGCAGTATTTT. It encodes CASSSRQSTDTQYF. This rearrangement joins TRBV7-9 to TRBJ2-3; perhaps TRBD1 as D (5 bases). Germline V gene lookup returns CDR1 SEHNR and CDR2 FQNEAQ (reference sequence). V lost 4 bases and J lost 0, with 8 bases in between. This CDR3 is built from 14 residues.

Of note for this clone: Other DNA sequences in the same sample also yield this CDR3. The V call is TRBV5-1, the J call TRBJ2-3; D gene unclear. V lost 0 bases, J lost 0 bases, and 5 bases lay in between. CDR1 and CDR2 from the germline V gene are SGHRS and YFSETQ. CDR3 size: 14 residues. CDR3 DNA sequence: TGCGCCAGCAGCTTGGGGTCCAGCACAGATACGCAGTATTTT. Residues: CASSLGSSTDTQYF. The variable domain in full, completed from reference TRBV5-1 and TRBJ2-3, reads KAGVTQTPRYLIKTRGQQVTLSCSPISGHRSVSWYQQTPGQGLQFLFEYFSETQRNKGNFPGRFSGRQFSNSRSEMNVSTLELGDSALYLCASSLGSSTDTQYFGPGTRLTVL.

V and J are TRBV30 and TRBJ2-1; 8 bases map to TRBD2. V gave up 3 bases and J gave up 0 bases; unmatched junction bases: 7. CDR3 length: 16 residues. Germline CDR1 and CDR2: GTSNPN and SVGIG (reference sequence). The CDR3 protein is CAWRRGLGSSYNEQFF. DNA of the CDR3: TGTGCCTGGAGGAGGGGACTAGGTAGCTCCTACAATGAGCAGTTCTTC. Complete variable domain (other parts from reference TRBV30 and TRBJ2-1): SQTIHQWPATLVQPVGSPLSLECTVEGTSNPNLYWYRQAAGRGLQLLFYSVGIGQISSEVPQNLSASRPQDRQFILSSKKLLLSDSGFYLCAWRRGLGSSYNEQFFGPGTRLTVL.

This sequence joins TRBV15 and TRBJ2-7; no definite D call. CDR1 and CDR2 from the germline V gene are LNHNV and YYDKDF (reference sequence). V gave up 3 bases and J gave up 7 bases, with 16 bases separating them. The CDR3 totals 14 residues. CDR3 DNA sequence: TGTGCCACCAGCAGCCCCCTGGATCTCCGAGAGCAGTACTTC. Residues: CATSSPLDLREQYF. The variable domain in full, completed from reference TRBV15 and TRBJ2-7, reads DAMVIQNPRYQVTQFGKPVTLSCSQTLNHNVMYWYQQKSSQAPKLLFHYYDKDFNNEADTPDNFQSRRPNTSFCFLDIRSPGLGDTAMYLCATSSPLDLREQYFGPGTRLTVT.

This clone is medium-sized. The chain has TRBV2 and TRBJ2-1, with TRBD1 as a possible D gene (6 bases). V gave up 7 bases and J gave up 6 bases, with 13 bases separating them. CDR1 SNHLY and CDR2 FYNNEI come from the germline V gene. The CDR3 runs 13 residues. CDR3 coding DNA: TGTGCCAGCATTTCAGGGGTATCCAATGAGCAGTTCTTC. Amino acids: CASISGVSNEQFF. Drawing the rest from reference TRBV2 and TRBJ2-1, the complete variable domain is EPEVTQTPSHQVTQMGQEVILRCVPISNHLYFYWYRQILGQKVEFLVSFYNNEISEKSEIFDDQFSVERPDGSNFTLKIRSTKLEDSAMYFCASISGVSNEQFFGPGTRLTVL.

Written as DNA, the CDR3 is TGTGCCAGCAGCGCACGGGACAGGGGATACGAGCAGTACTTC. It yields the protein CASSARDRGYEQYF. This chain uses TRBV7-2 with TRBJ2-7; 10 bases fit TRBD1. This CDR3 is built from 14 residues. Trimming cost V 5 bases and J 4 bases; bases outside gene matches: 5. Germline V gene lookup returns CDR1 SGHTA and CDR2 FQGNSA.

This chain uses TRBV30 with TRBJ2-1; D is ambiguous. CDR1 GTSNPN and CDR2 SVGIG come from the germline V gene (reference sequence). The germline V and J ends were trimmed by 1 base and 2 bases, with 9 bases remaining between them. This CDR3 has 14 amino acids. The CDR3 region is CAWSGWVPYNEQFF. In DNA, the CDR3 is TGTGCCTGGAGTGGATGGGTGCCCTACAATGAGCAGTTCTTC.

The J gene is TRBJ1-2, the V gene TRBV15; D remains unclear. The V gene lost 1 base and the J gene lost 1 base, with 7 bases spanning the gap. CDR1 is LNHNV and CDR2 is YYDKDF in the germline V gene (reference sequence). The CDR3 covers 14 residues. Written as DNA, the CDR3 is TGTGCCACCAGCAGAGGACGGAATAACTATGGCTACACCTTC. Protein sequence: CATSRGRNNYGYTF.

The gene calls are TRBV14 and TRBJ2-7; tentatively, D is TRBD1 (6 bases). The CDR3 covers 15 residues. Trimming took 5 bases from V and 2 from J, leaving 16 bases between them. In germline, CDR1 is SGHDN, CDR2 FVKESK. The CDR3 here is CASSLWTALAYEQYF. CDR3 coding DNA: TGTGCCAGCAGCTTATGGACAGCTCTGGCCTACGAGCAGTACTTC.

This sequence joins TRBV10-3 and TRBJ1-1; a possible D gene is TRBD1 (6 bases). Germline lookup yields CDR1 ENHRY and CDR2 SYGVKD. The CDR3 totals 13 residues. Trimming left V 2 bases short and J 7 bases short, with 11 bases between. CDR3 DNA: TGTGCCATCAGTGAGGAGGGGGGGATTGAAGCTTTCTTT. It codes for CAISEEGGIEAFF.

The chain couples TRBV4-1 to TRBJ1-1; 7 nucleotides agree with TRBD1. V gave up 0 bases and J gave up 6 bases; unmatched junction bases: 4. This CDR3 comprises 14 residues. CDR1 is MGHRA and CDR2 is YSYEKL in the germline V gene. The DNA for the CDR3 is TGCGCCAGCAGCCAAGATGCGCAGGGGGCTGAAGCTTTCTTT. It encodes CASSQDAQGAEAFF.

The chain has TRBV4-3 and TRBJ2-3, with TRBD1 identical over 8 bases. Unmatched junction bases numbered 7, after V lost 3 bases and J lost 2 bases. This CDR3 comprises 16 residues. CDR1 is LGHNA and CDR2 is YSLEER in the germline V gene. The chain's CDR3 is CASSHGTGGSTDTQYF. DNA of the CDR3: TGCGCCAGCAGCCACGGAACAGGGGGGTCCACAGATACGCAGTATTTT.

About this clone itself: Other DNA sequences of this sample code for an identical CDR3. The CDR3 loop reads CASSPQGANTEAFF. The CDR3 DNA is TGTGCCAGCTCACCTCAGGGGGCGAACACTGAAGCTTTCTTT. The genes are TRBV18 and TRBJ1-1; 8 bases map to TRBD1. Trimming removed 3 bases from V and 1 base from J; junction bases left unmatched: 1. This CDR3 has 14 amino acids. The germline CDR1 and CDR2 sequences are KGHSH and LQKENI.

This clone was picked up a small number of times. The chain joins TRBV30 to TRBJ2-7; TRBD2 matches at 7 bases. The CDR3 spans 12 residues. With 8 bases clipped from V and 2 bases from J, the junction kept 6 bases outside the gene matches. Germline loops: CDR1 GTSNPN, CDR2 SVGIG (reference sequence). CDR3 DNA: TGTGCCGCGACCGGGACTACCTACGAGCAGTACTTC. Translation gives CAATGTTYEQYF.

The chain recombines TRBV29-1 with TRBJ1-1; no definite D call. CDR1 and CDR2 (germline): SQVTM, ANQGSEA. Trimming stripped 2 bases from V and 2 bases from J, with 9 bases between. The CDR3 sequence is 13 residues long. The CDR3 reads CSVEIGVNTEAFF. The CDR3 DNA reads TGCAGCGTTGAAATCGGAGTCAACACTGAAGCTTTCTTT.